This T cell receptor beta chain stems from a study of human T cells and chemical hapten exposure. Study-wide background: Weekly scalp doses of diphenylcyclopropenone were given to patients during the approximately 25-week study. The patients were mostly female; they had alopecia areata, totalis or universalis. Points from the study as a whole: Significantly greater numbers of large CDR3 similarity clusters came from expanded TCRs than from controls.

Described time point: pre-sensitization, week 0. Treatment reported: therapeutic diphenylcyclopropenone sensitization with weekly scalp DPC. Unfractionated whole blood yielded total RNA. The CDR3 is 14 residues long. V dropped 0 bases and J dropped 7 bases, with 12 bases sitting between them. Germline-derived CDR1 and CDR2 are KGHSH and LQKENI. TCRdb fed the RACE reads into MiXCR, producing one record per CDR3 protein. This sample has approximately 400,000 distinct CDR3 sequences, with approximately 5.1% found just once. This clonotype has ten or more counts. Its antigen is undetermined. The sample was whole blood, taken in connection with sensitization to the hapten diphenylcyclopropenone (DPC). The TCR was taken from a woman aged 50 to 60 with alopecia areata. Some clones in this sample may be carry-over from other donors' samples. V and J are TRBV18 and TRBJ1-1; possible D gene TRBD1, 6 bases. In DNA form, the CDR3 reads TGTGCCAGCTCACCACCGAAATGGGACAATGAAGCTTTCTTT. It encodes CASSPPKWDNEAFF.